The clone carrying this TCR beta chain was recorded a few times. Its cognate antigen is unknown. This sample is drawn from a study of T cells after yellow fever vaccination. The study's findings and limits: Clonotypes shared by both compartments, CD4 and CD8, made up a small share.

Template switching by 5'RACE produced TCR cDNA, adding a universal primer site and UMIs. TCRdb re-called the 5' RACE reads with MiXCR, one entry per CDR3 protein. The table lists under 150,000 distinct CDR3 sequences, approximately 7.7% of them singletons. This CDR3 contains 11 residues. V was pared by 2 bases and J by 6 bases, with 7 bases between. Looked up from germline, CDR1 is GTSNPN and CDR2 is SVGIG (reference sequence). The starting material was CD4+ T cells sorted from PBMCs, obtained 5 days after the yellow fever booster vaccination. The clonotype comes from a man aged 25 to 45 who received the YFV17D yellow fever vaccine. V gene TRBV30 combines with J gene TRBJ1-2, with D unresolved. This CDR3 reads CAWSSRHGYTF. CDR3 in DNA: TGTGCCTGGAGTTCACGGCATGGCTACACCTTC.